This TCR beta chain was obtained from a study of blood T cell repertoires in COVID-19. Study-level information: The United States, Italy and Spain were the sources of the acute and convalescent COVID-19 samples. The cDNA or gDNA used as material had been derived from T cells, B-cell-depleted T cells, or PBMCs.

Authors' data handling: Quantification of nucleated cells was approximated via reference gene primer amplification. This table comes from immunoSEQ multiplex PCR, and its TCRdb copy is limited to in-frame clones, with some not included. Clonal size and the V and J genes are those of that table, whereas D and trimming came from the DNA. Here the sample spans 150,000 or so clones, 90% being singletons. CDR3 length: 14 amino acids. J lost 0 bases, V lost 8 bases, and 5 bases had no gene match. Germline-derived CDR1 and CDR2 are MNHEY and SVGAGI. The source is a man aged 55 to 70 with active or convalescent COVID-19. V gene TRBV6-5 combines with J gene TRBJ1-2, with 8 bases identical to TRBD1. Material: peripheral blood. The CDR3 DNA reads as TGTGCCAGCGGCCGGACAGGGACTAACTATGGCTACACCTTC. Protein product: CASGRTGTNYGYTF.